This passage covers 21 T cell receptor beta chains from one sample sequenced in a study of Ad26.COV2.S vaccination and SARS-CoV-2 variants. Specified treatment: about 20 received Ad26.COV2.S at low or high dose, single or two shots; a few received placebo; per-sample allocation not given. The study sampled participants on day 63 after the first vaccine or placebo injection. Sequencing used immunoSEQ multiplex PCR; TCRdb keeps in-frame clones, though not all of them. The sample consists of roughly 300,000 clones, about 86% of them appearing once. This specimen was peripheral blood, taken in a trial of Ad26.COV2.S vaccine versus placebo. The receptors shown here come from a person between 18 and 59 years old who received the Ad26.COV2.S COVID-19 vaccine or a placebo.

The rearrangement joins TRBV6-5 to TRBJ2-1, with 11 nucleotides matching TRBD2. V was pared by 2 bases and J by 1 base, with 1 base of the junction left unmatched. The CDR3 runs 16 residues. From germline, CDR1 is MNHEY and CDR2 SVGAGI. In nucleotides, the CDR3 is TGTGCCAGCAGTTACGCTAGCGGGGGGTCCTACAATGAGCAGTTCTTC. Amino acids: CASSYASGGSYNEQFF.

The chain links TRBV29-1 to TRBJ2-1, with D perhaps matching TRBD1 or TRBD2 (5 bases each). The germline CDR1 and CDR2 sequences are SQVTM and ANQGSEA. V lost 7 bases to trimming and J lost 8 bases, with 18 bases between them. The CDR3 covers 13 residues. The CDR3 DNA is TGCAGCGCCCTGGACGGGTTGGGGGATGAGCAGTTCTTC. Protein: CSALDGLGDEQFF.

The chain combines TRBV7-2 with TRBJ1-1, with D possibly matching TRBD1 (5 bases). This CDR3 has 15 residues. The V end was cut by 3 bases, the J end by 0 bases, with 11 bases between. Germline CDR1 is SGHTA and CDR2 is FQGNSA. The CDR3 protein is CASSFRQHLNTEAFF. The DNA for the CDR3 is TGTGCCAGCAGCTTCCGACAGCATTTGAACACTGAAGCTTTCTTT.

The chain combines TRBV3-1 (or the pseudogene TRBV3-2) with TRBJ1-2; D might be TRBD1 (5 bases). Between the trimmed V and J ends, which lost 1 base and 2 bases, there was a span of 8 bases. CDR3 length equals 14 residues. Germline CDR1 is LGHDT and CDR2 is YNNKEL (reference sequence). The CDR3 DNA follows: TGTGCCAGCAGCCAAGCGGGGCAGAACTATGGCTACACCTTC. Translation gives CASSQAGQNYGYTF.

The CDR3 is CASSQGVGEGETQYF. As DNA, the CDR3 is TGCGCCAGCAGCCAAGGAGTGGGAGAGGGGGAGACCCAGTACTTC. The V gene is TRBV4-3, the J gene TRBJ2-5, with D possibly being TRBD1 or TRBD2 (5 bases each). This CDR3 spans 15 amino acids. Looked up from germline, CDR1 is LGHNA and CDR2 is YSLEER. V lost 1 base to trimming and J lost 5 bases, with 14 bases between them.

With respect to this clone: Other DNA sequences in this specimen translate into the identical CDR3. The chain joins TRBV28 to TRBJ2-2; D uncertain. Deletions cut 5 bases from V and 4 bases from J, with 5 bases between. This CDR3 contains 12 residues. From germline, CDR1 is MDHEN and CDR2 SYDVKM. Here the CDR3 reads CASSPFTGELFF. The CDR3 DNA follows: TGTGCCAGCAGTCCCTTCACCGGGGAGCTGTTTTTT.

The chain links TRBV29-1 to TRBJ2-5; 14 positions match TRBD2. The junction had 11 bases not matched to a gene; V was cut back by 5 bases and J by 3 bases. The CDR3 is made up of 17 amino acids. CDR1 is SQVTM, CDR2 ANQGSEA, per germline. In nucleotides, the CDR3 is TGCAGCGTTTCGGGACTAGCGGGGGAAATCTTAAAAGAGACCCAGTACTTC. Protein product: CSVSGLAGEILKETQYF.

V usage is TRBV19 and J usage is TRBJ1-1; the D gene is possibly TRBD1 (5 bases). V dropped 4 bases and J dropped 4 bases, with 13 bases sitting between them. Germline values: CDR1 LNHDA, CDR2 SQIVND (reference sequence). There are 14 residues in the CDR3. This CDR3 reads CASSTLGRGTEAFF. The CDR3 coding sequence is TGTGCCAGTAGTACGCTAGGGAGGGGCACTGAAGCTTTCTTT.

The chain carries TRBV7-2 and TRBJ2-3; 11 nucleotides align to TRBD1. The germline CDR1 and CDR2 sequences are SGHTA and FQGNSA. The V segment lost 1 base and the J segment 4 bases; nucleotides outside the gene matches: 1. The CDR3 covers 15 residues. CDR3: CASSLGGQGADTQYF. As DNA, the CDR3 is TGTGCCAGCAGCTTAGGGGGACAGGGGGCAGATACGCAGTATTTT.

This clone came up a few times. This rearrangement joins TRBV7-8 to TRBJ2-1; D call uncertain. Germline V gene data show CDR1 as SGHVS and CDR2 as FQNEAQ. This CDR3 contains 14 residues. V was pared by 1 base and J by 4 bases, with 8 bases between. CDR3 sequence reads: CASSLGRYYNEQFF. The CDR3 region has the DNA TGTGCCAGCAGCTTAGGCAGGTATTACAATGAGCAGTTCTTC. Full variable domain (outside the CDR3, taken from reference TRBV7-8 and TRBJ2-1): GAGVSQSPRYKVAKRGQDVALRCDPISGHVSLFWYQQALGQGPEFLTYFQNEAQLDKSGLPSDRFFAERPEGSVSTLKIQRTQQEDSAVYLCASSLGRYYNEQFFGPGTRLTVL.

V gene TRBV6-4 combines with J gene TRBJ2-1, with 10 bases lining up with TRBD2. The junction had 9 bases not matched to a gene; V was cut back by 2 bases and J by 8 bases. The germline gives CDR1 MRHNA, CDR2 SNTAGT. The CDR3 is made up of 16 amino acids. The CDR3: CASSDRSGGGVDEQFF. Written as DNA, the CDR3 is TGTGCCAGCAGTGACCGAAGCGGGGGGGGAGTGGATGAGCAGTTCTTC.

The rearrangement joins TRBV7-9 to TRBJ1-4, with D tentatively TRBD1 (5 bases). The CDR3 covers 12 residues. Looked up from germline, CDR1 is SEHNR and CDR2 is FQNEAQ (reference sequence). The ends were cut back, 5 bases at V and 8 bases at J, with 9 bases in the middle. The chain's CDR3 is CASSATEEKLFF. CDR3 in DNA: TGTGCCAGCAGCGCGACAGAAGAAAAACTGTTTTTT.

The chain combines TRBV6-5 with TRBJ1-2; the match to TRBD1 covers 7 bases. The CDR3 contains 12 residues. Losses at the gene ends were 6 bases for V and 7 bases for J; bases not matched to a gene: 5. The germline V gene has CDR1 MNHEY and CDR2 SVGAGI. Written as DNA, the CDR3 is TGTGCCAGCAGACAGGGGCAAGCTGGCTACACCTTC. Its translation is CASRQGQAGYTF.

The chain joins TRBV5-4 to TRBJ1-3, with a weak D call TRBD1 (6 bases). Trimming shortened V by 4 bases and J by 3 bases, and 11 bases separated the two germline ends. In germline, CDR1 is SGHNT, CDR2 YYREEE (reference sequence). This CDR3 is built from 14 residues. This CDR3 is CASSPDRDGNTIYF. In DNA, the CDR3 is TGTGCCAGCAGCCCGGACAGAGATGGAAACACCATATATTTT.

This sequence joins TRBV7-9 and TRBJ2-7; no clear D gene. This CDR3 spans 10 amino acids. Germline V gene data show CDR1 as SEHNR and CDR2 as FQNEAQ (reference sequence). Trimming removed 8 bases at V and 6 bases at J, with 8 bases between. The DNA of the CDR3 is TGTGCCAGCCCCGCAGGCGAGCAGTACTTC. Translated: CASPAGEQYF.

V gene TRBV6-5 combines with J gene TRBJ1-2; D call uncertain. CDR3 length: 13 residues. V dropped 5 bases and J dropped 5 bases, with 12 bases sitting between them. Germline assignment: CDR1 MNHEY and CDR2 SVGAGI. The CDR3 DNA reads TGTGCCAGCAGTAGCCGAGTCCCGTATGGCTACACCTTC. Translating gives CASSSRVPYGYTF.

V gene TRBV4-3 combines with J gene TRBJ2-3; D gene uncertain. The CDR3 sequence is 16 residues long. In germline, CDR1 is LGHNA, CDR2 YSLEER. The germline V and J ends were trimmed by 1 base and 0 bases, with 11 bases remaining between them. The CDR3 nucleotides read TGCGCCAGCAGCCAAGCTGCGCTGGCGAGCACAGATACGCAGTATTTT. Translated, it gives CASSQAALASTDTQYF.

The rearrangement uses TRBV27 and TRBJ2-7; 9 bases match TRBD1. Germline trimming cut 6 bases from V and 5 bases from J; bases unmatched to any gene: 11. The CDR3 spans 15 residues. The germline gives CDR1 MNHEY, CDR2 SMNVEV (reference sequence). This CDR3 reads CASSPIPGQGHEQYF. The CDR3 DNA is TGTGCCAGCAGCCCTATTCCCGGACAGGGGCACGAGCAGTACTTC.

The chain carries TRBV6-6 and TRBJ1-1; a weak D match, TRBD1 (5 bases). The germline V gene encodes CDR1 MNHNY and CDR2 SVGAGI (reference sequence). The V gene lost 6 bases and the J gene lost 3 bases, with 20 bases spanning the gap. The CDR3 contains 16 residues. Here the CDR3 reads CASSPVTGEADTEAFF. CDR3 DNA sequence: TGTGCCAGCAGCCCCGTCACGGGGGAGGCAGACACTGAAGCTTTCTTT.

V is TRBV7-2 and J is TRBJ1-2; perhaps TRBD1 as D (5 bases). This CDR3 comprises 14 residues. Trimming shortened V by 1 base and J by 6 bases, and 12 bases separated the two germline ends. Germline V CDR1 and CDR2: SGHTA, FQGNSA. CDR3 nucleotides: TGTGCCAGCAGCTTAGATATAATAGGGGATGGCTACACCTTC. Protein: CASSLDIIGDGYTF.

The genes are TRBV7-3 and TRBJ2-3; D is tentatively TRBD1 or TRBD2 (6 bases each). V lost 4 bases, J lost 1 base, and 9 bases lay in between. Germline CDR1 is SGHTA and CDR2 is FQGTGA. The CDR3 extends over 14 amino acids. CDR3 sequence: CASSWGAGTDTQYF. CDR3 in DNA: TGTGCCAGCAGCTGGGGGGCGGGCACAGATACGCAGTATTTT.